Listed below are T cell receptor beta chains from one sample, sequenced in a study of Graves' ophthalmopathy and Graves' hyperthyroidism. MiXCR, applied by TCRdb to the multiplex PCR reads, yields one record per CDR3 protein. This sample yields about 590,000 distinct CDR3 sequences, of which under 45% are seen a single time; 4% to 5% belongs to the top ten. Sequencing was done on a sample of peripheral blood or thyroid tissue (not recorded which). These receptors all stem from an adult man with Graves' hyperthyroidism. The CDR3 runs from the conserved cysteine through the conserved F or W. D genes are given only for firm matches. Clone size, where shown, is once, few, many, or a class for clones that have expanded.

TRBJ1-1 | once | TRBD1 | TRBV29-1 | TGCAGCGTGTCAGACAGGGGGCGGGTGGTGGACACTGAAGCTTTCTTT | CSVSDRGRVVDTEAFF
TRBJ1-6 | few | . | TRBV11-2 | TGTGCCAGCAGCTTAATCCGATATTCACCCCTCCACTTT | CASSLIRYSPLHF
TRBJ2-6 | . | TRBD1 | TRBV6-6 | TGTGCCAGCAGAGATCCGGGACAGGGAGAAGGTGGGGCCAACGTCCTGACTTTC | CASRDPGQGEGGANVLTF
TRBJ1-2 | many | . | TRBV10-3 | TGTGCCATCAGTGATCAGACATGGGGATTAAACTATGGCTACACCTTC | CAISDQTWGLNYGYTF
TRBJ1-1 | few | TRBD1 | TRBV28 | TGTGCCGCGGACAGGGTCAACACTGAAGCTTTCTTT | CAADRVNTEAFF
TRBJ1-1 | many | . | TRBV2 | TGTGCCAGCAGTACAGGGTTGAACACTGAAGCTTTCTTT | CASSTGLNTEAFF
TRBJ2-5 | many | TRBD1 | TRBV12-3/TRBV12-4 | TGTGCCAGCAGTCCCGACAGGGTAGAAGAGACCCAGTACTTC | CASSPDRVEETQYF
TRBJ2-5 | many | TRBD2 | TRBV7-2 | TGTGCCAGCAGCGACCTACGAGCGGGAGCAGGGGAGACCCAGTACTTC | CASSDLRAGAGETQYF
TRBJ1-2 | many | TRBD1 | TRBV7-2 | TGTGCCAGCACCCCGGGACAGGGGTCTGGCTACACCTTC | CASTPGQGSGYTF
TRBJ1-3 | . | . | TRBV10-3 | TGTGCCATCAGTGAGTCGGGGTGGGAGAACACCATATATTTT | CAISESGWENTIYF
TRBJ2-5 | many | . | TRBV5-4 | TGCGCCAGCAGTCGGGGCAGCCAAGAGACCCAGTACTTC | CASSRGSQETQYF
TRBJ1-6 | many | . | TRBV12-3/TRBV12-4 | TGTGCCAGCAGTTTGGGGCGGGGGACGGGCTATAATTCACCCCTCCACTTT | CASSLGRGTGYNSPLHF
TRBJ1-2 | few | TRBD1 | TRBV12-3/TRBV12-4 | TGTGCTAGTGGCCGCCCCCCGGACAGGGGGAATGGCTACACCTTC | CASGRPPDRGNGYTF